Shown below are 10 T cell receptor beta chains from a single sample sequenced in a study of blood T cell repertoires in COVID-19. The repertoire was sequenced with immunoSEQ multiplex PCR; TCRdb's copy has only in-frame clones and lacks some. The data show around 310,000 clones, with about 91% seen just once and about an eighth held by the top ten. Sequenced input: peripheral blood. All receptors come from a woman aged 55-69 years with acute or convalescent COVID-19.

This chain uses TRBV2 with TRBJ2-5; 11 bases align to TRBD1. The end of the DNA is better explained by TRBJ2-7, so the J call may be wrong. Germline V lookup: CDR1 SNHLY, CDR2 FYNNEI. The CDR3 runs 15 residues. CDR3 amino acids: CASKKDRGPSYEQYF. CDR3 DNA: TGTGCCAGCAAAAAGGACAGGGGGCCCTCCTACGAGCAGTACTTC.

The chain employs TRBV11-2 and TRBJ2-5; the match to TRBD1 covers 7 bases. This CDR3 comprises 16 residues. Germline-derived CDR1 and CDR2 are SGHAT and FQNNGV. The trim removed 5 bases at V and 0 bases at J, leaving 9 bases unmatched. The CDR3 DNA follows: TGTGCCAGCAGCCTAAGACCGGGACAGAACCAAGAGACCCAGTACTTC. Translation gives CASSLRPGQNQETQYF.

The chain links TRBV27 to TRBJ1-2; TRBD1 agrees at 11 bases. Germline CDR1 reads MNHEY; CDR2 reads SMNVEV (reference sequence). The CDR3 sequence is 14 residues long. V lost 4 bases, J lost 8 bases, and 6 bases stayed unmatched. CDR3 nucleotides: TGTGCCAGCAGTTCGGGACAGGGGGTTGGGGGCTACACCTTC. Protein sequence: CASSSGQGVGGYTF.

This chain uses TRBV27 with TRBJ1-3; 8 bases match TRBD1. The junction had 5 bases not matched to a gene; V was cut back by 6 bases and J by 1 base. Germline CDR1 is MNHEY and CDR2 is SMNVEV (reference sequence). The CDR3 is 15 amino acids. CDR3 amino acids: CASRSRGQSGNTIYF. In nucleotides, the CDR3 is TGTGCCAGCAGGTCCAGGGGGCAATCTGGAAACACCATATATTTT.

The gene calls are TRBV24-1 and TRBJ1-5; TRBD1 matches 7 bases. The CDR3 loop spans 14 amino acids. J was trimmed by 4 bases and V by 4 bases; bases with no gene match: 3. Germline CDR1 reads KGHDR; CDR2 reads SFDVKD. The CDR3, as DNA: TGTGCCACCAGTGACCCGGGACAGAATCAGCCCCAGCATTTT. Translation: CATSDPGQNQPQHF.

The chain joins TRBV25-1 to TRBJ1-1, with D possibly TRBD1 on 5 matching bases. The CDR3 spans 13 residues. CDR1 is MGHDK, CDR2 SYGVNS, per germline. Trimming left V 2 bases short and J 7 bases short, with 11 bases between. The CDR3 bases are TGTGCCAGCAGTGAACAGACAGTCGGTGAAGCTTTCTTT. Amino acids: CASSEQTVGEAFF.

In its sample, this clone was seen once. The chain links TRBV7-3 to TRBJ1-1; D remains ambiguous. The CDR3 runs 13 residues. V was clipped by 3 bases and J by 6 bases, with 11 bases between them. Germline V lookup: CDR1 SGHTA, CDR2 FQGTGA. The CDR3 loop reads CASSFTDGAEAFF. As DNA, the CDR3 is TGTGCCAGCAGCTTTACAGACGGGGCTGAAGCTTTCTTT.

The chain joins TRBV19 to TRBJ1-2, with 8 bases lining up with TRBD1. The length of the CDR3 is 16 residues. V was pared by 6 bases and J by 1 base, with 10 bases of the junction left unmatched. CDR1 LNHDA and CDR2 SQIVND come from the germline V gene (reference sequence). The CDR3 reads CASSNPYRGSNYGYTF. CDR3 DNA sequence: TGTGCCAGTAGCAATCCATACAGGGGGAGTAACTATGGCTACACCTTC.

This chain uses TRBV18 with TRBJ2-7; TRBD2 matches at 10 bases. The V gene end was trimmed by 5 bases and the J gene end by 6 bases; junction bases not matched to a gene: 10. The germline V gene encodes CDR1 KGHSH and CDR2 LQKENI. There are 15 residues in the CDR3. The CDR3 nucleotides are TGTGCCAGCTCAAGAGAGCGGGGGGGCGTTGGCGAGCAGTACTTC. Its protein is CASSRERGGVGEQYF.

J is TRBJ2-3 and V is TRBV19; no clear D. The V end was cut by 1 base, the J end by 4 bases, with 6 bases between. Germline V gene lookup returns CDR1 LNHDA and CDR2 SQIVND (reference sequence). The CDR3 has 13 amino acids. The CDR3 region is CASSIAGPDTQYF. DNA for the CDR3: TGTGCCAGTAGTATAGCAGGTCCAGATACGCAGTATTTT. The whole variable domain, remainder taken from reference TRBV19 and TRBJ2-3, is DGGITQSPKYLFRKEGQNVTLSCEQNLNHDAMYWYRQDPGQGLRLIYYSQIVNDFQKGDIAEGYSVSREKKESFPLTVTSAQKNPTAFYLCASSIAGPDTQYFGPGTRLTVL.